Listed here is a single TCR beta chain. This sample stems from a study of siplizumab effects on memory and regulatory T cells. Produced via immunoSEQ multiplex PCR; TCRdb's table is partial and in-frame only. This table holds fewer than 120,000 clones, over 85% found once. The CDR3 spans 13 residues. V was clipped by 3 bases and J by 8 bases, with 13 bases between them. CDR1 KGHSH and CDR2 LQKENI come from the germline V gene. Sequencing was carried out using CD4+ T cells sorted from blood. The TCR comes from a human donor in good health. The chain couples TRBV18 to TRBJ1-2; TRBD1 might be the D (6 bases). CDR3 in amino acids: CASSPGQSEGYTF. The CDR3, as DNA: TGTGCCAGCTCACCGGGACAATCAGAGGGCTACACCTTC.